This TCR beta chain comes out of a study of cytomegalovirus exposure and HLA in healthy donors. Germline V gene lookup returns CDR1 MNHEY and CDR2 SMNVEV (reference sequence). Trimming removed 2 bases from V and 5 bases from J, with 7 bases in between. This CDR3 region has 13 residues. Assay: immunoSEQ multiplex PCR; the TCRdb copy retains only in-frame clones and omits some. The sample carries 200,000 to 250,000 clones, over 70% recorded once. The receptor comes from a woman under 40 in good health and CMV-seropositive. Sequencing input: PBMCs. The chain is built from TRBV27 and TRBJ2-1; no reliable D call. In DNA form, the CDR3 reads TGTGCCAGCAGTTTAAACAGAGACAATGAGCAGTTCTTC. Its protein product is CASSLNRDNEQFF.